The present T cell receptor beta chain was sequenced within a study of OX40 agonist ivuxolimab in advanced cancers. As for the study in general: Ivuxolimab is a fully human IgG2 antibody that activates OX40 (CD134). Patients enrolled in dose escalation were diagnosed with hepatocellular carcinoma, melanoma, renal cell or head and neck cancer.

Notes on this clone: Its antigen is not known.

Profiling relied on immunoSEQ multiplex PCR, and the TCRdb table lists in-frame clones only, not all of them. The sample shows 65,000 to 70,000 clones, around 90% of them seen only once. Study results and limitations: What antigens the expanded peripheral T cells recognized was never established. By week 6 at 0.1 to 3.0 mg/kg, blood CD4+ and CD8+ T cells had expanded clonally.

Trimming left V 5 bases short and J 4 bases short, with 14 bases between. The V gene's germline CDR1 is SGHNT and CDR2 YENEEA. The CDR3 length is 14 residues. The chain is built from TRBV11-3 and TRBJ1-1, with D possibly TRBD1 on 6 matching bases. This clonotype originated in an adult with an advanced solid tumor such as melanoma, head and neck, liver or kidney cancer. Sequences were derived from CD4+ or CD8+ T cells sorted from blood, sampled in a trial of the OX40 agonist ivuxolimab. DNA for the CDR3: TGTGCCAGCAGCCGAAACAGGGCAGGCACTGAAGCTTTCTTT. Translated, it gives CASSRNRAGTEAFF.